The 26 T cell receptor beta chains presented below share a single source sample, sequenced in a study of beta chain features in type 1 diabetes (dated by TCRdb to 2016 to 2019). Libraries came from the immunoSEQ multiplex PCR assay. The entire isolated RNA was reverse transcribed using the High Capacity cDNA Reverse Transcription Kit, and thus expressed TCRB transcripts were sequenced. Not all clones reach the TCRdb copy of this immuneACCESS table, which keeps in-frame sequences only. Checked studies attribute under half of the gap to unresolved V genes and leave the rest unexplained. Present in this sample are 900,000 or so clones, about a sixth of which were seen just once. The biggest ten clones account for around 0.02% of the sample. Sequencing was performed on naive CD4+ T cells from blood. In the paper's terms, the cell subset or site label means: true naive CD4+ T cells. The receptors stem from a woman aged 18 to 35 in good health.

V gene TRBV4-2 combines with J gene TRBJ2-5, with a possible D match to TRBD2 (7 bases). The V end lost 1 base, the J end lost 5 bases, and 14 bases lay between the germline ends. This CDR3 contains 15 residues. Germline-derived CDR1 and CDR2 are LGHNA and YNFKEQ. CDR3 loop: CASSQGRGGTETQYF. The CDR3, as DNA: TGTGCCAGCAGCCAAGGAAGGGGGGGGACCGAGACCCAGTACTTC.

CDR3 in DNA: TGTGCCAGCAGTTTAGGTCCTAGCGGGAAACAAGAGACCCAGTACTTC. Its translation is CASSLGPSGKQETQYF. The chain combines TRBV28 with TRBJ2-5, with 9 bases aligning to TRBD2. With 2 bases clipped from V and 2 bases from J, the junction kept 6 bases outside the gene matches. CDR3 length equals 16 residues. CDR1 and CDR2 from the germline V gene are MDHEN and SYDVKM.

This clone occurred a few times. The rearrangement links TRBV11-2 to TRBJ2-7, with 8 bases lining up with TRBD2. This CDR3 has 15 residues. Per the germline V gene, CDR1 is SGHAT and CDR2 is FQNNGV. With V trimmed by 5 bases and J by 2 bases, 8 bases remained unmatched. The CDR3 sequence is CASSRRSGIAYEQYF. CDR3 nucleotides: TGTGCCAGCAGCCGCCGTAGCGGGATCGCCTACGAGCAGTACTTC.

The chain links TRBV9 to TRBJ2-1, with 10 positions matching TRBD2. The V gene's germline CDR1 is SGDLS and CDR2 YYNGEE. This CDR3 is built from 16 residues. The V gene end was trimmed by 3 bases and the J gene end by 6 bases; junction bases not matched to a gene: 9. The CDR3 here is CASSGTGTSECNEQFF. CDR3 sequence (DNA): TGTGCCAGCAGCGGAACTGGGACTAGCGAGTGCAATGAGCAGTTCTTC.

The chain employs TRBV6-1 and TRBJ1-3; TRBD1 might be the D (5 bases). In germline, CDR1 is MNHNS, CDR2 SASEGT. The CDR3 extends over 14 amino acids. The V and J ends lost 11 bases and 1 base respectively, with 15 bases between them. This chain's CDR3 is CASGGRISGNTIYF. The CDR3 bases are TGTGCCTCCGGGGGGAGAATATCTGGAAACACCATATATTTT.

In this sample, this clone turned up a few times. V is TRBV19 and J is TRBJ2-6, with 10 bases that match TRBD1. This CDR3 is 18 amino acids long. With V trimmed by 5 bases and J by 0 bases, 7 bases remained unmatched. Germline assignment: CDR1 LNHDA and CDR2 SQIVND (reference sequence). CDR3 sequence (DNA): TGTGCCAGTAGTCTACGGACAGGGGGTTCCTCTGGGGCCAACGTCCTGACTTTC. This sequence encodes CASSLRTGGSSGANVLTF.

This sequence joins TRBV6-5 and TRBJ2-3, with D possibly matching TRBD1 (6 bases). With 8 bases removed from V and 2 bases from J, the gap between germline ends came to 14 bases. The CDR3 totals 14 residues. Germline CDR1 reads MNHEY; CDR2 reads SVGAGI. CDR3 in amino acids: CASATGMNTDTQYF. The CDR3 DNA reads TGTGCCAGCGCCACAGGGATGAACACAGATACGCAGTATTTT.

The genes are TRBV28 and TRBJ2-5, with 12 bases aligning to TRBD1. The CDR3 runs 15 residues. Unmatched junction bases numbered 6, after V lost 5 bases and J lost 5 bases. From germline, CDR1 is MDHEN and CDR2 SYDVKM. The CDR3 is CASSPGQGARETQYF. The CDR3 DNA reads as TGTGCCAGCAGTCCGGGACAGGGGGCTAGGGAGACCCAGTACTTC.

The chain couples TRBV28 to TRBJ2-4, with D unresolved. This CDR3 has 13 residues. Deletions cut 3 bases from V and 5 bases from J, with 8 bases between. The germline V gene has CDR1 MDHEN and CDR2 SYDVKM. The CDR3 sequence: CASSFDNENIQYF. The CDR3 coding sequence is TGTGCCAGCAGTTTCGACAACGAAAACATTCAGTACTTC.

The genes are TRBV5-1 and TRBJ1-2; 9 bases agree with TRBD1. Germline V gene data show CDR1 as SGHRS and CDR2 as YFSETQ. CDR3 length: 14 amino acids. The ends lost 5 bases at V and 7 bases at J; junction bases unmatched: 9. The CDR3: CASRSWTGVFGYTF. CDR3 DNA: TGCGCCAGCAGATCGTGGACAGGGGTATTTGGCTACACCTTC.

The chain joins TRBV5-1 to TRBJ2-1; TRBD1 might be the D (6 bases). V was trimmed by 1 base and J by 1 base, leaving 12 bases between them. The CDR3 consists of 16 residues. Germline values: CDR1 SGHRS, CDR2 YFSETQ. This CDR3 is CASSLIQGLSYNEQFF. CDR3 sequence (DNA): TGCGCCAGCAGCTTGATTCAGGGGTTATCCTACAATGAGCAGTTCTTC.

This clone appeared a few times. The chain links TRBV19 to TRBJ2-7, with a possible D match to TRBD1 (6 bases). Germline CDR1 LNHDA, CDR2 SQIVND (reference sequence). CDR3 length: 15 amino acids. Trimming removed 3 bases from V and 1 base from J, with 13 bases in between. The CDR3 DNA reads as TGTGCCAGTAGTATGAGCCCCGGGACATCCTACGAGCAGTACTTC. It encodes CASSMSPGTSYEQYF.

The chain is built from TRBV7-3 and TRBJ2-1; D unclear. Germline lookup yields CDR1 SGHTA and CDR2 FQGTGA. The CDR3 totals 16 residues. The V end lost 0 bases, the J end lost 0 bases, and 9 bases lay between the germline ends. The CDR3 is CASSLTPQSSYNEQFF. The CDR3 region has the DNA TGTGCCAGCAGCTTAACTCCCCAAAGCTCCTACAATGAGCAGTTCTTC.

Concerning this clone: Other nucleotide sequences in the sample specify the same CDR3. The chain has TRBV20-1 and TRBJ2-3, with D unclear. CDR1 is DFQATT, CDR2 SNEGSKA, per germline (reference sequence). This CDR3 spans 11 amino acids. V lost 2 bases to trimming and J lost 2 bases, with 2 bases between them. As DNA, the CDR3 is TGCAGTGCTAGAAACACAGATACGCAGTATTTT. It translates to CSARNTDTQYF.

This clone has a handful of counts. Other nucleotide sequences in the sample specify the same CDR3. This chain links TRBV7-2 with TRBJ2-7; D remains ambiguous. The length of the CDR3 is 12 residues. Trimming shortened V by 0 bases and J by 2 bases, and 2 bases separated the two germline ends. Germline V lookup: CDR1 SGHTA, CDR2 FQGNSA. The chain's CDR3 is CASSLAAYEQYF. The DNA of the CDR3 is TGTGCCAGCAGCTTAGCGGCCTACGAGCAGTACTTC.

This clone was seen once. The V call is TRBV25-1, the J call TRBJ2-7; unclear D gene. The CDR3 is 14 amino acids. V was shortened by 4 bases and J by 7 bases, with 17 bases between the two germline ends. Germline lookup yields CDR1 MGHDK and CDR2 SYGVNS. The CDR3 here is CASSGVVGRREQYF. CDR3 bases: TGTGCCAGCAGTGGGGTAGTAGGTAGGCGTGAGCAGTACTTC.

This clone was detected only a few times. The chain employs TRBV5-6 and TRBJ2-7; 10 bases are a match to TRBD2. CDR1 and CDR2 (germline): SGHDT, YYEEEE. This CDR3 comprises 15 residues. With V trimmed by 0 bases and J by 8 bases, 8 bases remained unmatched. CDR3 coding DNA: TGTGCCAGCAGCTTGGGAGGTATTAGCGGGAGGCAGCAGTACTTC. This translates into CASSLGGISGRQQYF.

This clone was picked up a small number of times. The CDR3 nucleotides are TGTGCCAGCAGTGCGCTAGCGGGATACACCGGGGAGCTGTTTTTT. Encoded protein: CASSALAGYTGELFF. The V and J genes are TRBV28 and TRBJ2-2, with 9 bases that match TRBD2. This CDR3 comprises 15 residues. CDR1 is MDHEN and CDR2 is SYDVKM in the germline V gene. V lost 5 bases, J lost 3 bases, and 4 bases stayed unmatched.

This chain links TRBV27 with TRBJ1-2; weak D call: TRBD1 (6 bases). V was clipped by 2 bases and J by 8 bases, with 21 bases between them. The CDR3 contains 16 residues. Germline CDR1 and CDR2: MNHEY and SMNVEV (reference sequence). This chain's CDR3 is CASSLIGGGRGGGYTF. The CDR3 bases are TGTGCCAGCAGTTTAATTGGTGGGGGGCGCGGTGGAGGCTACACCTTC.

This clone was counted a few times. This chain joins TRBV4-1 and TRBJ1-5; no clear D gene. The germline V gene has CDR1 MGHRA and CDR2 YSYEKL. The CDR3 spans 14 residues. Trimming cost V 0 bases and J 4 bases, with 7 bases left between them. In DNA, the CDR3 is TGCGCCAGCAGCCAAGACTGGGGAAATCAGCCCCAGCATTTT. It codes for CASSQDWGNQPQHF.

This clone was seen more than once but under ten times. V is TRBV27 and J is TRBJ2-7; 10 bases agree with TRBD1. Germline-derived CDR1 and CDR2 are MNHEY and SMNVEV (reference sequence). The ends lost 9 bases at V and 4 bases at J; junction bases unmatched: 9. The CDR3 extends over 14 amino acids. The CDR3 here is CASSRDRGFYEQYF. The CDR3 DNA reads as TGTGCCAGTAGCCGGGACAGGGGCTTTTACGAGCAGTACTTC.

This clone was seen only a few times. The rearrangement uses TRBV4-3 and TRBJ2-1; TRBD2 matches at 11 bases. The germline CDR1 and CDR2 sequences are LGHNA and YSLEER. J lost 4 bases, V lost 4 bases, and 6 bases had no gene match. This CDR3 has 16 amino acids. In nucleotides, the CDR3 is TGCGCCAGCAGCCTATCCGGGACTAGCGGTTACAATGAGCAGTTCTTC. This gives the protein CASSLSGTSGYNEQFF.

This chain connects TRBV19 to TRBJ2-1; 13 nucleotides match TRBD2. This CDR3 has 17 residues. J was trimmed by 4 bases and V by 3 bases; bases with no gene match: 6. Germline V gives CDR1 LNHDA, CDR2 SQIVND (reference sequence). In nucleotides, the CDR3 is TGTGCCAGTAGTATTAGGACTAGCGGGAGTAGGTACAATGAGCAGTTCTTC. This codes for CASSIRTSGSRYNEQFF.

Written as DNA, the CDR3 is TGTGCCAGTAGTATTGACAGGTACGTTGAGCAGTTCTTC. This codes for CASSIDRYVEQFF. The V and J genes are TRBV19 and TRBJ2-1, with D possibly being TRBD1 (6 bases). Trimming shortened V by 3 bases and J by 9 bases, and 12 bases separated the two germline ends. The CDR3 is 13 residues long. CDR1 is LNHDA, CDR2 SQIVND, per germline (reference sequence). The complete variable domain, with remaining parts taken from reference TRBV19 and TRBJ2-1, reads DGGITQSPKYLFRKEGQNVTLSCEQNLNHDAMYWYRQDPGQGLRLIYYSQIVNDFQKGDIAEGYSVSREKKESFPLTVTSAQKNPTAFYLCASSIDRYVEQFFGPGTRLTVL.

This chain connects TRBV5-4 to TRBJ2-2; 8 positions agree with TRBD2. With V trimmed by 2 bases and J by 1 base, 7 bases remained unmatched. There are 17 residues in the CDR3. The V gene's germline CDR1 is SGHNT and CDR2 YYREEE (reference sequence). CDR3 bases: TGTGCCAGCAGCTTCGCCCGGACTAGCCTGAACACCGGGGAGCTGTTTTTT. Residues: CASSFARTSLNTGELFF.

The V gene is TRBV11-2, the J gene TRBJ2-4; D is unresolved. This CDR3 comprises 14 residues. Germline V gives CDR1 SGHAT, CDR2 FQNNGV. Trimming cost V 4 bases and J 0 bases, with 7 bases left between them. This CDR3 is CASSSTLAKNIQYF. CDR3 in DNA: TGTGCCAGCAGCTCAACATTAGCCAAAAACATTCAGTACTTC.